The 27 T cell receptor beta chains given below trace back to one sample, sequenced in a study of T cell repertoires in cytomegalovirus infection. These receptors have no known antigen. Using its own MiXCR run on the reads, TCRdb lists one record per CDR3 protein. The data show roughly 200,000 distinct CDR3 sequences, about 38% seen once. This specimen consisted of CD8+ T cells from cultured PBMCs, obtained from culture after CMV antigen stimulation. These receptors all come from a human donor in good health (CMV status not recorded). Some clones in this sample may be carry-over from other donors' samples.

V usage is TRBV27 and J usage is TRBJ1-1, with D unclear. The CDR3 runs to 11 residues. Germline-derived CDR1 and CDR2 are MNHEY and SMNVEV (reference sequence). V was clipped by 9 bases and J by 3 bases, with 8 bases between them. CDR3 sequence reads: CASGPYTEAFF. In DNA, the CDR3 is TGTGCCAGTGGACCCTACACTGAAGCTTTCTTT.

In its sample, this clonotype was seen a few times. Here the CDR3 DNA reads TGTGCCAGCAGGGCTTTTATGGGAGAGGGCACAGATACGCAGTATTTT. It encodes CASRAFMGEGTDTQYF. The chain couples TRBV7-6 to TRBJ2-3, with a possible D match to TRBD2 (5 bases). V was pared by 6 bases and J by 1 base, with 17 bases between. Germline V gene lookup returns CDR1 SGHVS and CDR2 FNYEAQ. The CDR3 is made up of 16 amino acids.

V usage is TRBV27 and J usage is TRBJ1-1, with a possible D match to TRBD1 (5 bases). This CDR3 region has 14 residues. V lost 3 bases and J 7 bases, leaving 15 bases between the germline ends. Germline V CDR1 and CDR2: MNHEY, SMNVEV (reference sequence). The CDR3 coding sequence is TGTGCCAGCAGTTTGGATCGGGCAGGGAATGAAGCTTTCTTT. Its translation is CASSLDRAGNEAFF.

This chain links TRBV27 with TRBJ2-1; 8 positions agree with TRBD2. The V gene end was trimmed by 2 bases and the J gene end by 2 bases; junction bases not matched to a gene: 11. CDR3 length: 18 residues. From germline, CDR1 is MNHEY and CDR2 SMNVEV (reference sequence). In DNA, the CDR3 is TGTGCCAGCAGTTTAAGGGAGGGCGGGGGGACTACCTACAATGAGCAGTTCTTC. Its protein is CASSLREGGGTTYNEQFF.

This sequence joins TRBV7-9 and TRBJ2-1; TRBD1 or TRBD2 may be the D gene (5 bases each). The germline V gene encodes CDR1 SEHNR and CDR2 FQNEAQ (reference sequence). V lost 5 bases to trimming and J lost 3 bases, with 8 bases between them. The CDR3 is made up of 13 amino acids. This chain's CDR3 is CASSGTIYNEQFF. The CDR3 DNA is TGTGCCAGCAGCGGGACCATCTACAATGAGCAGTTCTTC.

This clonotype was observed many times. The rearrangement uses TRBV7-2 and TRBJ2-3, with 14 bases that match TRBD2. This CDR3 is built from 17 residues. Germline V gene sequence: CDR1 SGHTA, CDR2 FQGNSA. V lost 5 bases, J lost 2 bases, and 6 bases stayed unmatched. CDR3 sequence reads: CASSGGLAGVLTDTQYF. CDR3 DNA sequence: TGTGCCAGCAGCGGGGGACTAGCGGGAGTTCTCACAGATACGCAGTATTTT.

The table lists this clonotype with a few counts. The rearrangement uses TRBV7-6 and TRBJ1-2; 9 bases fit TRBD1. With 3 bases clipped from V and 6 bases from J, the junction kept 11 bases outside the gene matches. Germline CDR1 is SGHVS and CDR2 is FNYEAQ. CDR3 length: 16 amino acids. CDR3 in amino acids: CASSLGGTGSDNGYTF. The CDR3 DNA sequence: TGTGCCAGCAGCTTGGGCGGGACAGGGAGCGACAATGGCTACACCTTC.

CDR3: CRGAADNQPQHF. CDR3 bases: TGTCGTGGGGCGGCGGACAATCAGCCCCAGCATTTT. The genes are TRBV12-5 and TRBJ1-5, with D possibly matching TRBD1 (5 bases). CDR3 size: 12 residues. Germline-derived CDR1 and CDR2 are LGHNT and FRNRAP.

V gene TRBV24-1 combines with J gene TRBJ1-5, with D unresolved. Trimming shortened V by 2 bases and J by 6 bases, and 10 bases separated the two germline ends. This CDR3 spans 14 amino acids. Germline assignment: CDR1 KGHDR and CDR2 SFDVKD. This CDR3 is CATSDSDPGQPQHF. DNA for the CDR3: TGTGCCACCAGTGATTCCGACCCCGGTCAGCCCCAGCATTTT.

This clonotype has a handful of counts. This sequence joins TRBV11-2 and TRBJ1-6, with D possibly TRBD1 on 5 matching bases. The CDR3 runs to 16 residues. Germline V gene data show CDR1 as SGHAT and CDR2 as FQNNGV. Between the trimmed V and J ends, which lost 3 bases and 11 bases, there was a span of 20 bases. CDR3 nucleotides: TGTGCCAGCAGCTTCTGGACCAAAAGCGGGGGTACACCCCTCCACTTT. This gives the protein CASSFWTKSGGTPLHF.

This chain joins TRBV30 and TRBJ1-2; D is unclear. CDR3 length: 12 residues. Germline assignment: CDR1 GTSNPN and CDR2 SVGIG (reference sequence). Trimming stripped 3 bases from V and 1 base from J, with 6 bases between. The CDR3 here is CAWRKDNYGYTF. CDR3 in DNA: TGTGCCTGGAGGAAGGATAACTATGGCTACACCTTC.

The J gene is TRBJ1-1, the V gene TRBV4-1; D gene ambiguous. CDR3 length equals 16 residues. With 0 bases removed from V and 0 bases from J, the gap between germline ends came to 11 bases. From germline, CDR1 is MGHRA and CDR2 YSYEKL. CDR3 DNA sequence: TGCGCCAGCAGCCAAGACGGAGGGAGGGTGAACACTGAAGCTTTCTTT. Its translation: CASSQDGGRVNTEAFF.

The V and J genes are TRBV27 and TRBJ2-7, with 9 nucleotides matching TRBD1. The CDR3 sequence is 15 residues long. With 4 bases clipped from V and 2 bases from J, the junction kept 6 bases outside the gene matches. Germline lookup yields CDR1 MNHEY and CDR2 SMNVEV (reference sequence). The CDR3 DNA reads TGTGCCAGCAGTTCGGGACAGGGAATGGCCTACGAGCAGTACTTC. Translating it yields CASSSGQGMAYEQYF.

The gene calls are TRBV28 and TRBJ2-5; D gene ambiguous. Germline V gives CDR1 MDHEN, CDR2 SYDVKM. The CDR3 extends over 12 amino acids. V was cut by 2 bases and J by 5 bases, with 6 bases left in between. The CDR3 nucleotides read TGTGCCAGCAGTTTACTAAGGGAGACCCAGTACTTC. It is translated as CASSLLRETQYF.

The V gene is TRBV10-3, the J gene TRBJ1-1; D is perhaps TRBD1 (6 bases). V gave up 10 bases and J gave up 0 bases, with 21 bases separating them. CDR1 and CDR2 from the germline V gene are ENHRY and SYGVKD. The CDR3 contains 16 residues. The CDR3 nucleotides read TGTGCCACTTTTAGCCGGGCCGAGGGGGTGAACACTGAAGCTTTCTTT. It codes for CATFSRAEGVNTEAFF.

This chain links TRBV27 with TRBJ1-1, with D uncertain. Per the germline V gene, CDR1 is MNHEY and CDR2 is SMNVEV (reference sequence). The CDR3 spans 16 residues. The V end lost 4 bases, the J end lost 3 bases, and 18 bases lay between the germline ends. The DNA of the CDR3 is TGTGCCAGCAGTTCCCTTAGCAGTTTTAAAGACACTGAAGCTTTCTTT. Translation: CASSSLSSFKDTEAFF.

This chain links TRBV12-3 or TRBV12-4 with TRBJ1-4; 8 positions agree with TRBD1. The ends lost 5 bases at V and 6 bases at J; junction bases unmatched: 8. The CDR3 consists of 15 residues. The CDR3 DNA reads TGTGCCAGCAGTCAACTGGGACAGGTAGATGAAAAACTGTTTTTT. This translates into CASSQLGQVDEKLFF.

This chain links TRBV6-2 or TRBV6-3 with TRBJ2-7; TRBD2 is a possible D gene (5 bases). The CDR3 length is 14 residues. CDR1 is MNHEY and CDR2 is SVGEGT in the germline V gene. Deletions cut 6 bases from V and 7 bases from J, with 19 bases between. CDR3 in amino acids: CASSQTKLRAEQYF. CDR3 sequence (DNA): TGTGCCAGCAGCCAGACTAAACTTAGAGCGGAGCAGTACTTC.

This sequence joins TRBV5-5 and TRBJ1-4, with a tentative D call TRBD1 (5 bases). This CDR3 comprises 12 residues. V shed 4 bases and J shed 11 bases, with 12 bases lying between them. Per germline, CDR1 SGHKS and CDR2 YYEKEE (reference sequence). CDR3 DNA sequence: TGTGCCAGCAGCCCAGGGACGGGGAAACTGTTTTTT. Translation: CASSPGTGKLFF.

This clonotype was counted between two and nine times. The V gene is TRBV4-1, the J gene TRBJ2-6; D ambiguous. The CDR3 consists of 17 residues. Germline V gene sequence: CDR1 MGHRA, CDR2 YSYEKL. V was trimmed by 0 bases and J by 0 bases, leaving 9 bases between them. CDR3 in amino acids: CASSQDPHTSGANVLTF. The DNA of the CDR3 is TGCGCCAGCAGCCAAGATCCTCACACCTCTGGGGCCAACGTCCTGACTTTC.

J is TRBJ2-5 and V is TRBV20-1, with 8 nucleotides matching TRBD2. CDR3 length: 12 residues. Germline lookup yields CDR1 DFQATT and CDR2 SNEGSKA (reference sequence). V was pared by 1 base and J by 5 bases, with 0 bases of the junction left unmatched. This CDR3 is CSARAGGETQYF. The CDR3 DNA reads TGCAGTGCTAGAGCGGGGGGGGAGACCCAGTACTTC.

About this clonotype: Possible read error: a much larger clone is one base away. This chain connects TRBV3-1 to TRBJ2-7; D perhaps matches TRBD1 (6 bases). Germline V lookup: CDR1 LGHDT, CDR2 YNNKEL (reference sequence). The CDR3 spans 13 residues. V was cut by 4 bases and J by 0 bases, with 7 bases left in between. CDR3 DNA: TGTGCCAGCAGCCGGGACACCTCCTACGAGCAGTACTTC. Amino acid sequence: CASSRDTSYEQYF.

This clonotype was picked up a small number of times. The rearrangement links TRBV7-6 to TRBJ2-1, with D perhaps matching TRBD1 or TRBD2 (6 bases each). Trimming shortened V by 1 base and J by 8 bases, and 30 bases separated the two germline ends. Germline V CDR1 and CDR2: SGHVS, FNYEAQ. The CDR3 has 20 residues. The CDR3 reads CASSLVPPRGERTKEDEQFF. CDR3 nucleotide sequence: TGTGCCAGCAGCTTAGTTCCACCAAGGGGGGAGCGGACTAAGGAGGATGAGCAGTTCTTC.

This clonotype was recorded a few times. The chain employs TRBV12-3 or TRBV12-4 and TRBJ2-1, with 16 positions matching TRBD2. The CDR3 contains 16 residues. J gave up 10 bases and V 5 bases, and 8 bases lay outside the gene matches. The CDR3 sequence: CASSPLGLAGGREQFF. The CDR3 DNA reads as TGTGCCAGCAGTCCCTTGGGACTAGCGGGGGGGCGGGAGCAGTTCTTC.

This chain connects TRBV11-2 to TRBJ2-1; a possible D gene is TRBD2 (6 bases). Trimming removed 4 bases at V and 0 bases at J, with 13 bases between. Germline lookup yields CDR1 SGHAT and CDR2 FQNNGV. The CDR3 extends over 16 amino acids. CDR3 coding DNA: TGTGCCAGCAGCTCGGGAGCGGCGAGCTCCTACAATGAGCAGTTCTTC. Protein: CASSSGAASSYNEQFF.

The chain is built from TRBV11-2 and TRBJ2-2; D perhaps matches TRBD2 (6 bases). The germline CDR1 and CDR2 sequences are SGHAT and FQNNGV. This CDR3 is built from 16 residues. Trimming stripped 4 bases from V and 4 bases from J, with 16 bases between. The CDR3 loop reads CASSSLPGEATGELFF. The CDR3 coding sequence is TGTGCCAGCAGCTCTCTCCCTGGGGAGGCCACCGGGGAGCTGTTTTTT.

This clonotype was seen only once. CDR3 protein: CASSPVTQSFNEQFF. The DNA of the CDR3 is TGTGCCAGCAGTCCGGTGACGCAATCTTTCAATGAGCAGTTCTTC. This chain uses TRBV7-9 with TRBJ2-1; D unresolved. Trimming removed 6 bases at V and 6 bases at J, with 18 bases between. The length of the CDR3 is 15 residues. Germline V gene data show CDR1 as SEHNR and CDR2 as FQNEAQ (reference sequence).